The present T cell receptor beta chain was sequenced within a study of blood T cell repertoires in COVID-19. In the study overall: Samples taken during acute and convalescent COVID-19 were collected in the United States, Italy and Spain.

Germline trimming cut 5 bases from V and 0 bases from J; bases unmatched to any gene: 10. There are 17 residues in the CDR3. Germline loops: CDR1 KGHSH, CDR2 LQKENI. Sequencing used immunoSEQ multiplex PCR; TCRdb keeps in-frame clones, though not all of them. There are about 520,000 clones in the sample; approximately 85% occur only once, and under 4% lies in the top ten. J is TRBJ1-3 and V is TRBV18; TRBD1 aligns across 7 bases. The sequence derives from a human donor in a cohort sampled during active COVID-19. The source material was peripheral blood. The CDR3, as DNA: TGTGCCAGCTCAAGATTTACAGGGGACAGCTCTGGAAACACCATATATTTT. The encoded protein is CASSRFTGDSSGNTIYF.